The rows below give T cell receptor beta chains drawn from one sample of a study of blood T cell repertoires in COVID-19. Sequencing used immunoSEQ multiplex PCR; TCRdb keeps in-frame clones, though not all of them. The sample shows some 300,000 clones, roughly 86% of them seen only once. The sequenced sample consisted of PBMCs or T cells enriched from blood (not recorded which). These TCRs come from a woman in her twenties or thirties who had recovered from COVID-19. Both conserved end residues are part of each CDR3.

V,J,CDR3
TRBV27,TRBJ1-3,CASSLSGQSGNTIYF
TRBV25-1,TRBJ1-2,CASSEQDYGYTF
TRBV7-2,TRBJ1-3,CASSYRGDRGPGNTIYF
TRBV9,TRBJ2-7,CASSPGYEQYF
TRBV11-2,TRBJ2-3,CASSLRERTDTQYF
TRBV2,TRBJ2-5,CASIGGRETQYF
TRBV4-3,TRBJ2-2,CASSQDLTGGNTGELFF
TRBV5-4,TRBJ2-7,CASRQGPAIYEQYF
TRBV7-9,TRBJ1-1,CASIPGVGGLTEAFF
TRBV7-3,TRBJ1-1,CASSAGGTGVMNTEAFF
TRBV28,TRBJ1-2,CASSLPGTGASYGYTF
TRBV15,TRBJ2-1,CATSWWDRINEQFF
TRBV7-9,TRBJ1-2,CASKSLRGGYGYTF
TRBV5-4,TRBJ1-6,CASSLTSSYNSPLHF
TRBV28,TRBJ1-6,CASSPQDSPNSPLHF
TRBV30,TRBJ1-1,CAWSNVVGLRTPREAFF
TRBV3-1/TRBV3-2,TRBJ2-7,CASSHLRESNYEQYF
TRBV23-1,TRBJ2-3,CASSQSGDRDNSDTQYF
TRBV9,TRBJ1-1,CASSVGLRTEAFF
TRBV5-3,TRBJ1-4,CARSRRGRNEKLFF
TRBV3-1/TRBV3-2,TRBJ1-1,CASSRIDRGTEAFF
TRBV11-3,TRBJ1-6,CASSPRATSLNSPLHF
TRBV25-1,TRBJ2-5,CASIKAGGPGETQYF
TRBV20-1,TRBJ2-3,CSARDGTGSDF
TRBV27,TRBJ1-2,CASSHTGSSDGYTF
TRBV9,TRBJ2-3,CASSVGGGGHISDTQYF
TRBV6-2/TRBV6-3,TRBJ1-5,CASSHPSGGGQPQHF
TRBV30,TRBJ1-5,CAWKGTGGPNQPQHF
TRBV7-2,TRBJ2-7,CASSLMRALGEQYF
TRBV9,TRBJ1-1,CASSSGRDMNTEAFF
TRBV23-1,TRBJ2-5,CASPGLAGQETQYF
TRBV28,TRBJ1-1,CASSLQGYTEAFF
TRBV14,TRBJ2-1,CASSPPGEWNEQFF
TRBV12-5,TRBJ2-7,CASGLNGEQYF
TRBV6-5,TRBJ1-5,CASGTGFAQPQHF